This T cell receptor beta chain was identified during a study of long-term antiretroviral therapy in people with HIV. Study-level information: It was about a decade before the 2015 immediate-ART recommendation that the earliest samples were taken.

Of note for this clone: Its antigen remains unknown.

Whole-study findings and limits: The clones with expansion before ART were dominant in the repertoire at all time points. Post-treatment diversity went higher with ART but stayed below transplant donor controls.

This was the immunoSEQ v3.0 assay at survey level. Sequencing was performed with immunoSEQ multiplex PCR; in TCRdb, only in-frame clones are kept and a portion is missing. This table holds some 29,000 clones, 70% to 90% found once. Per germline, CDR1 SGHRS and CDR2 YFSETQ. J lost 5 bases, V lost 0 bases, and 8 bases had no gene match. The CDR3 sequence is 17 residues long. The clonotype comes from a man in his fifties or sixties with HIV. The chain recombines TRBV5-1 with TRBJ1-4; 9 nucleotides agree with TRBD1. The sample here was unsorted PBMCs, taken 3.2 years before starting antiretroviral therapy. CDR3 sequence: CASSLGLSGTGNEKLFF. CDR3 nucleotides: TGCGCCAGCAGCTTGGGGCTTTCCGGGACAGGGAATGAAAAACTGTTTTTT. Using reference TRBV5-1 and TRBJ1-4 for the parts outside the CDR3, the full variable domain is KAGVTQTPRYLIKTRGQQVTLSCSPISGHRSVSWYQQTPGQGLQFLFEYFSETQRNKGNFPGRFSGRQFSNSRSEMNVSTLELGDSALYLCASSLGLSGTGNEKLFFGSGTQLSVL.